Listed below are T cell receptor beta chains from one sample, sequenced in a study of blood T cell repertoires in COVID-19. Produced via immunoSEQ multiplex PCR; TCRdb's table is partial and in-frame only. The sample records hundreds of thousands of clones, 75% to 85% being singletons. The sequencing input was peripheral blood. The receptors here all came from a woman in her thirties with COVID-19, enrolled during active disease. Each CDR3 is given with its conserved first and last residue. Each record gives: D gene, clone size, J gene, V gene, CDR3 protein, CDR3 DNA. A D gene is named only where the DNA matches it firmly. Only some rows state a clone size, as once, few, many or a class for expanded clones.

NA	NA	TRBJ2-5	TRBV7-9	CASSLVAEETQETQYF	TGTGCCAGCAGCTTAGTTGCTGAAGAGACTCAAGAGACCCAGTACTTC
TRBD1	once	TRBJ1-2	TRBV6-5	CASSYSDRVRNYGYTF	TGTGCCAGCAGTTACTCCGACAGGGTTCGGAACTATGGCTACACCTTC
NA	once	TRBJ1-1	TRBV7-8	CASSLKSTGNTEAFF	TGTGCCAGCAGCTTAAAAAGTACAGGCAACACTGAAGCTTTCTTT
TRBD1	once	TRBJ2-1	TRBV29-1	CSVDRGRGSYNEQFF	TGCAGCGTGGACAGGGGGCGAGGCTCCTACAATGAGCAGTTCTTC
TRBD2	NA	TRBJ2-7	TRBV30	CAWSVLGGLNEQYF	TGTGCCTGGAGTGTACTGGGAGGGCTTAATGAGCAGTACTTC
NA	NA	TRBJ1-2	TRBV7-2	CASSLAPRDKAGYTF	TGTGCCAGCAGCTTAGCTCCTAGGGACAAGGCTGGCTACACCTTC
NA	NA	TRBJ2-1	TRBV4-1	CASSPTPVVGVNEQFF	TGCGCCAGCAGTCCCACCCCAGTTGTGGGCGTAAATGAGCAGTTCTTC
NA	NA	TRBJ1-4	TRBV28	CASSTRSGTPEKLFF	TGTGCCAGCAGTACCAGATCCGGGACACCTGAAAAACTGTTTTTT
NA	once	TRBJ2-7	TRBV27	CASSLKPRTHLSSYEQYF	TGTGCCAGCAGTCTCAAACCCCGGACTCACTTAAGCTCCTACGAGCAGTACTTC
TRBD1	few	TRBJ1-5	TRBV7-9	CASSFTGVGQPQHF	TGTGCCAGCAGTTTTACAGGGGTTGGGCAGCCCCAGCATTTT
TRBD1	NA	TRBJ1-4	TRBV30	CAWTDMETGNEKLFF	TGTGCCTGGACCGACATGGAGACAGGGAATGAAAAACTGTTTTTT
TRBD2	once	TRBJ2-1	TRBV27	CASSLLGTTNNEQFF	TGTGCCAGCAGTTTATTAGGGACTACTAACAATGAGCAGTTCTTC
NA	NA	TRBJ1-1	TRBV9	CASSPTGFRGTEAFF	TGTGCCAGCAGCCCGACGGGCTTCAGGGGCACTGAAGCTTTCTTT
TRBD2	NA	TRBJ2-3	TRBV3-1/TRBV3-2	CASSQWGLAGGGTDTQYF	TGTGCCAGCAGCCAGTGGGGGCTAGCGGGAGGGGGCACAGATACGCAGTATTTT
TRBD1	NA	TRBJ1-2	TRBV27	CASSTTYGQGTYGYTF	TGTGCCAGCAGTACCACTTACGGACAGGGGACCTATGGCTACACCTTC
NA	NA	TRBJ2-3	TRBV4-1	CASSLEGGDTQYF	TGCGCCAGCAGCCTCGAGGGCGGCGATACGCAGTATTTT
TRBD1	NA	TRBJ1-5	TRBV10-3	CAISESGGSGNQPQHF	TGTGCCATCAGTGAGTCAGGGGGCTCTGGCAATCAGCCCCAGCATTTT